This T cell receptor beta chain emerged from a study of neurological immune-mediated disorders. Sequencing runs each generated in excess of 190 million TCR-beta sequences derived from 15-18 subjects. One entry per CDR3 protein results from TCRdb running MiXCR on the 5' RACE reads. The sample holds roughly 43,000 distinct CDR3 sequences; about 2% are singletons and the top ten take roughly 2%. Source material was 2 million unsorted PBMCs, stored at -80 °C in RNAlater. Study-level points and caveats: Clinical and MRI features did not associate with the cluster found in multiple sclerosis patients.

This clonotype appeared many times. Its matching antigen is unknown. The sample consisted of PBMCs. This sequence was found in a woman aged 40 to 50 with multiple sclerosis.

The CDR3 loop is CASSQEDWGSDTQYF. CDR3 nucleotides: TGCGCCAGCAGCCAAGAAGATTGGGGGTCAGATACGCAGTATTTT. This chain uses TRBV4-1 with TRBJ2-3; D is perhaps TRBD1 or TRBD2 (5 bases each). Per the germline V gene, CDR1 is MGHRA and CDR2 is YSYEKL. Trimming removed 0 bases from V and 4 bases from J, with 11 bases in between. This CDR3 has 15 residues.